The 17 T cell receptor beta chains in this list originate from one sample, sequenced in a study of CD8+ T cells in alopecia areata. Documented treatment: oral pan-JAK inhibitor, 5-10 mg twice daily. Reverse transcription of extracted RNA yielded cDNA, which provided the sequencing template. Here immunoSEQ multiplex PCR was the method, and the copy in TCRdb shows in-frame clones only, minus some. The table records 110,000 or so clones, 56% of them present only once. The sample was CD4+ T cells sorted from blood, taken at week 24, from a patient treated with tofacitinib. All receptors come from a human donor with alopecia areata.

The chain employs TRBV23-1 and TRBJ1-5; weak D call: TRBD1 (6 bases). TRBV23-1 is an ORF, and what it does is uncertain. The CDR3 has 14 residues. The V end was cut by 7 bases, the J end by 1 base, with 11 bases between. The CDR3 sequence: CASTRTASNQPQHF. CDR3 sequence (DNA): TGCGCCAGCACCCGGACAGCGAGCAATCAGCCCCAGCATTTT.

The chain joins TRBV5-6 to TRBJ2-2; D possibly matches TRBD1 or TRBD2 (5 bases each). Germline assignment: CDR1 SGHDT and CDR2 YYEEEE. Trimming removed 2 bases at V and 11 bases at J, with 13 bases between. The CDR3 loop spans 13 amino acids. The CDR3 region is CASSFGTRLELFF. The DNA for the CDR3 is TGTGCCAGCAGCTTCGGGACGAGGCTTGAGCTGTTTTTT.

The chain recombines TRBV5-1 with TRBJ1-5; no firm D call. This CDR3 contains 13 residues. Trimming removed 5 bases from V and 4 bases from J, with 10 bases in between. Per germline, CDR1 SGHRS and CDR2 YFSETQ. The CDR3 DNA reads TGCGCCAGCAGTTGGTCGGGGAATCAGCCCCAGCATTTT. Translated, it gives CASSWSGNQPQHF.

This CDR3 reads CAWSPLQGPGELFF. As DNA, the CDR3 is TGTGCCTGGAGTCCCCTACAGGGTCCCGGGGAGCTGTTTTTT. The rearrangement links TRBV30 to TRBJ2-2; a weak D match, TRBD1 (6 bases). The CDR3 is 14 amino acids. Deletions cut 2 bases from V and 6 bases from J, with 13 bases between. Germline V gene lookup returns CDR1 GTSNPN and CDR2 SVGIG (reference sequence).

The genes are TRBV30 and TRBJ1-3; D unclear. Germline values: CDR1 GTSNPN, CDR2 SVGIG (reference sequence). The CDR3 contains 11 residues. V was cut by 2 bases and J by 1 base, with 0 bases left in between. The CDR3 loop reads CAWSSGNTIYF. Here the CDR3 DNA reads TGTGCCTGGAGTTCTGGAAACACCATATATTTT.

The chain combines TRBV5-1 with TRBJ2-2; D uncertain. Germline CDR1 and CDR2: SGHRS and YFSETQ. The CDR3 length is 15 residues. Trimming cost V 4 bases and J 1 base, with 11 bases left between them. This chain's CDR3 is CASSQPGLNTGELFF. Written as DNA, the CDR3 is TGCGCCAGCAGCCAACCCGGATTGAACACCGGGGAGCTGTTTTTT.

The rearrangement joins TRBV29-1 to TRBJ2-3, with D possibly being TRBD1 or TRBD2 (5 bases each). The CDR3 sequence is 13 residues long. CDR1 and CDR2 from the germline V gene are SQVTM and ANQGSEA. V was cut by 4 bases and J by 0 bases, with 8 bases left in between. CDR3 sequence: CSVAGASTDTQYF. DNA for the CDR3: TGCAGCGTTGCCGGGGCGAGCACAGATACGCAGTATTTT.

This chain joins TRBV6-5 and TRBJ2-7, with 9 nucleotides matching TRBD1. The CDR3 runs to 15 residues. V was pared by 5 bases and J by 6 bases, with 11 bases of the junction left unmatched. From germline, CDR1 is MNHEY and CDR2 SVGAGI. The CDR3 sequence: CASSPHGKDRGEQYF. The DNA for the CDR3 is TGTGCCAGCAGTCCCCACGGAAAGGACAGGGGCGAGCAGTACTTC.

This clone came up once. The chain carries TRBV30 and TRBJ2-5, with D perhaps TRBD1 or TRBD2 (6 bases each). The CDR3 is made up of 12 amino acids. Germline CDR1 is GTSNPN and CDR2 is SVGIG (reference sequence). Trimming left V 8 bases short and J 1 base short, with 11 bases between. CDR3 region: CALGGLQETQYF. The CDR3 region has the DNA TGTGCCCTAGGGGGGCTCCAAGAGACCCAGTACTTC.

The chain links TRBV29-1 to TRBJ2-5; D uncertain. The V end was cut by 4 bases, the J end by 3 bases, with 9 bases between. In germline, CDR1 is SQVTM, CDR2 ANQGSEA. CDR3 length: 12 residues. CDR3 sequence reads: CSVANSEETQYF. CDR3 nucleotide sequence: TGCAGCGTTGCTAACAGCGAAGAGACCCAGTACTTC.

In nucleotides, the CDR3 is TGTGCCAGCAGTCGGACAGGGGGAAACACCATATATTTT. This codes for CASSRTGGNTIYF. V gene TRBV25-1 combines with J gene TRBJ1-3, with TRBD1 identical over 8 bases. CDR3 size: 13 residues. Germline V CDR1 and CDR2: MGHDK, SYGVNS. Losses at the gene ends were 5 bases for V and 4 bases for J; bases not matched to a gene: 1.

The genes are TRBV9 and TRBJ2-1, with no clear D. Germline CDR1 reads SGDLS; CDR2 reads YYNGEE. This CDR3 is 14 amino acids long. Trimming stripped 2 bases from V and 4 bases from J, with 10 bases between. The CDR3 nucleotides read TGTGCCAGCAGCGTCGTAGGTGTGTACAATGAGCAGTTCTTC. This codes for CASSVVGVYNEQFF.

This clone was found once. V usage is TRBV6-6 and J usage is TRBJ2-3; 9 bases map to TRBD2. V was clipped by 0 bases and J by 4 bases; unmatched bases: 5. The CDR3 loop spans 16 amino acids. Germline assignment: CDR1 MNHNY and CDR2 SVGAGI (reference sequence). CDR3 region: CASSYSLAGSPDTQYF. DNA of the CDR3: TGTGCCAGCAGTTACTCTCTAGCGGGGAGCCCAGATACGCAGTATTTT.

This chain joins TRBV9 and TRBJ2-1, with D unresolved. The CDR3 loop spans 15 amino acids. Germline V lookup: CDR1 SGDLS, CDR2 YYNGEE. V lost 4 bases and J lost 5, with 16 bases in between. The CDR3 DNA reads as TGTGCCAGCAGCCCCCGTAGCCCCTTCCACAATGAGCAGTTCTTC. This translates into CASSPRSPFHNEQFF.

With respect to this clone: The sample holds other DNA sequences that translate to the same CDR3. V usage is TRBV9 and J usage is TRBJ2-2; D not resolved. V lost 0 bases to trimming and J lost 1 base, with 4 bases between them. This CDR3 comprises 14 residues. Germline assignment: CDR1 SGDLS and CDR2 YYNGEE. This CDR3 reads CASSVVGNTGELFF. CDR3 bases: TGTGCCAGCAGCGTAGTCGGGAACACCGGGGAGCTGTTTTTT. Full variable domain (outside the CDR3, taken from reference TRBV9 and TRBJ2-2): DSGVTQTPKHLITATGQRVTLRCSPRSGDLSVYWYQQSLDQGLQFLIQYYNGEERAKGNILERFSAQQFPDLHSELNLSSLELGDSALYFCASSVVGNTGELFFGEGSRLTVL.

This clone was seen only a few times. The V gene is TRBV18, the J gene TRBJ1-1; D unresolved. Germline V gene sequence: CDR1 KGHSH, CDR2 LQKENI. This CDR3 spans 13 amino acids. V lost 1 base and J lost 4, with 7 bases in between. The CDR3 loop is CASSPQQLTEAFF. CDR3 nucleotide sequence: TGTGCCAGCTCACCACAACAACTCACTGAAGCTTTCTTT.

A few counts support this clone. The rearrangement links TRBV29-1 to TRBJ2-1, with TRBD2 matching over 14 bases. The trim removed 7 bases at V and 7 bases at J, leaving 6 bases unmatched. The CDR3 contains 14 residues. CDR1 SQVTM and CDR2 ANQGSEA come from the germline V gene. CDR3 loop: CSASGTSGRNEQFF. Written as DNA, the CDR3 is TGCAGCGCCTCGGGGACTAGCGGGAGAAATGAGCAGTTCTTC.